The rows below give T cell receptor beta chains drawn from one sample of a study of T-cell reconstitution after alpha-beta-depleted transplantation in children. TCRdb re-called the PCR reads with MiXCR, one entry per CDR3 protein. The sample lists about 980,000 distinct CDR3 sequences; 25% to 35% were seen once. The specimen was PBMCs, mostly from graft donor cells, collected 360 days after TCRalphabeta/CD19-depleted stem cell transplant. The origin of the receptors is a boy under three years old who had a stem cell transplant for SCID, so the T cells may come from the graft donor. The CDR3 runs from the conserved cysteine through the conserved F or W. The order of the fields is V gene, clone size, D gene, J gene, CDR3 DNA, CDR3 protein. The D gene is left open where the match is weak. The size entry is marked missing in some rows and otherwise reads once, few, many or a size class.

V gene: TRBV28
clone size: -
D gene: -
J gene: TRBJ2-3
CDR3 DNA: TGTGCCAGCAGAGCCCCTTCAGACAGGCTGAGCACAGATACGCAGTATTTT
CDR3 protein: CASRAPSDRLSTDTQYF

V gene: TRBV27
clone size: few
D gene: TRBD1
J gene: TRBJ2-1
CDR3 DNA: TGTGCCAGCAGTTTAGAGGGGGCTGCCTACAATGAGCAGTTCTTC
CDR3 protein: CASSLEGAAYNEQFF

V gene: TRBV19
clone size: once
D gene: -
J gene: TRBJ2-1
CDR3 DNA: TGTGCCAGTGGGGAGACCGCCACCTACAATGAGCAGTTCTTC
CDR3 protein: CASGETATYNEQFF

V gene: TRBV18
clone size: -
D gene: -
J gene: TRBJ2-3
CDR3 DNA: TGTGCCAGCTCACGGCAAACTGGGGGCACAGATACGCAGTATTTT
CDR3 protein: CASSRQTGGTDTQYF

V gene: TRBV5-6
clone size: -
D gene: TRBD2
J gene: TRBJ2-1
CDR3 DNA: TGTGCCAGCAGGAATAGCGGGGGGGCTTCAAGAAATGAGCAGTTCTTC
CDR3 protein: CASRNSGGASRNEQFF

V gene: TRBV6-2/TRBV6-3
clone size: -
D gene: TRBD1
J gene: TRBJ2-3
CDR3 DNA: TGTGCCAGCAGTTACTCGACCGGGACAGGGGGCAGAGATACGCAGTATTTT
CDR3 protein: CASSYSTGTGGRDTQYF

V gene: TRBV29-1
clone size: -
D gene: -
J gene: TRBJ2-5
CDR3 DNA: TGCAGCGTAGTACGGGGTACTGAGACCCAGTACTTC
CDR3 protein: CSVVRGTETQYF

V gene: TRBV5-1
clone size: -
D gene: -
J gene: TRBJ2-6
CDR3 DNA: TGCGCCAGCAGCTTTGGCAGCTCTGGGGCCAACGTCCTGACTTTC
CDR3 protein: CASSFGSSGANVLTF

V gene: TRBV10-2
clone size: -
D gene: TRBD1
J gene: TRBJ2-2
CDR3 DNA: TGCGCCAGCACGTCCGGGACAGGGATGGCCGGGGAGCTGTTTTTT
CDR3 protein: CASTSGTGMAGELFF

V gene: TRBV29-1
clone size: few
D gene: -
J gene: TRBJ2-5
CDR3 DNA: TGCAGCGTGGAGGTGGCGACCCAGTACTTC
CDR3 protein: CSVEVATQYF

V gene: TRBV19
clone size: few
D gene: TRBD2
J gene: TRBJ2-5
CDR3 DNA: TGTGCCAGTTCAGCGGGGGGCCGAGAAGAGACCCAGTACTTC
CDR3 protein: CASSAGGREETQYF

V gene: TRBV7-2
clone size: few
D gene: TRBD2
J gene: TRBJ2-3
CDR3 DNA: TGTGCCAGCAGCTTATGGCCCGGGGGGGCGGCAGATACGCAGTATTTT
CDR3 protein: CASSLWPGGAADTQYF

V gene: TRBV6-5
clone size: -
D gene: -
J gene: TRBJ2-7
CDR3 DNA: TGTGCCAGCAGTTACTCGATGCACAGGGTGTACGAGCAGTACTTC
CDR3 protein: CASSYSMHRVYEQYF

V gene: TRBV12-3/TRBV12-4
clone size: -
D gene: -
J gene: TRBJ2-1
CDR3 DNA: TGTGCCAGCAGTTTCCTCGGGGCCTTCTCCTACAATGAGCAGTTCTTC
CDR3 protein: CASSFLGAFSYNEQFF

V gene: TRBV15
clone size: -
D gene: -
J gene: TRBJ2-5
CDR3 DNA: TGTGCCACCAGCAGAGGGGCACTTCGGCAAGAGACCCAGTACTTC
CDR3 protein: CATSRGALRQETQYF

V gene: TRBV28
clone size: few
D gene: -
J gene: TRBJ2-5
CDR3 DNA: TGTGCCAGCAGTTTTTTTGCATCGGCAACCGAAGAGACCCAGTACTTC
CDR3 protein: CASSFFASATEETQYF

V gene: TRBV6-5
clone size: few
D gene: TRBD1
J gene: TRBJ2-6
CDR3 DNA: TGTGCCAGCAGTTACTCCCCGACAGGGTTCTACTCTGGGGCCAACGTCCTGACTTTC
CDR3 protein: CASSYSPTGFYSGANVLTF

V gene: TRBV4-3
clone size: -
D gene: TRBD1
J gene: TRBJ2-7
CDR3 DNA: TGCGCCAGCAGCCAAGTCCTGGGACAGGGGGCATCCTACGAGCAGTACTTC
CDR3 protein: CASSQVLGQGASYEQYF

V gene: TRBV11-2
clone size: -
D gene: -
J gene: TRBJ2-7
CDR3 DNA: TGTGCCAGCAGCTTAGATCTTCGTGACACCTACTACGAGCAGTACTTC
CDR3 protein: CASSLDLRDTYYEQYF

V gene: TRBV4-3
clone size: few
D gene: TRBD2
J gene: TRBJ2-1
CDR3 DNA: TGCGCCAGCAGCCAAGATCCAGCGGGGTTGGCTTTAGAGCAGTTCTTC
CDR3 protein: CASSQDPAGLALEQFF

V gene: TRBV5-1
clone size: -
D gene: -
J gene: TRBJ1-2
CDR3 DNA: TGCGCCAGCAGCTTGGGAGCCAGGAAGGTCGTCTATGGCTACACCTTC
CDR3 protein: CASSLGARKVVYGYTF

V gene: TRBV12-3/TRBV12-4
clone size: few
D gene: -
J gene: TRBJ1-1
CDR3 DNA: TGTGCCAGCAGGGAGGGTCCCGACGCAGCACTCCACACTGAAGCTTTCTTT
CDR3 protein: CASREGPDAALHTEAFF

V gene: TRBV20-1
clone size: few
D gene: -
J gene: TRBJ2-4
CDR3 DNA: TGCAGTGCTAGCTTACCGGGCCTAGCCAAAAACATTCAGTACTTC
CDR3 protein: CSASLPGLAKNIQYF

V gene: TRBV29-1
clone size: -
D gene: -
J gene: TRBJ2-3
CDR3 DNA: TGCAGCGTTGAAGTGTCGACAGCACCTAGCACAGATACGCAGTATTTT
CDR3 protein: CSVEVSTAPSTDTQYF

V gene: TRBV7-3
clone size: -
D gene: -
J gene: TRBJ2-7
CDR3 DNA: TGTGCCAGCAGCATCGACAGTGCCTACGAGCAGTACTTC
CDR3 protein: CASSIDSAYEQYF

V gene: TRBV2
clone size: -
D gene: -
J gene: TRBJ2-5
CDR3 DNA: TGTGCCATCGAAAAAGAGACCCAGTACTTC
CDR3 protein: CAIEKETQYF

V gene: TRBV7-2
clone size: -
D gene: -
J gene: TRBJ2-6
CDR3 DNA: TGTGCCAGCACCATAACGCAGCCTGGGGCCAACGTCCTGACTTTC
CDR3 protein: CASTITQPGANVLTF

V gene: TRBV28
clone size: many
D gene: -
J gene: TRBJ2-5
CDR3 DNA: TGTGCCAGCAGTTTAGGTGGGGGCGGGGGTGAGACCCAGTACTTC
CDR3 protein: CASSLGGGGGETQYF

V gene: TRBV7-6
clone size: -
D gene: -
J gene: TRBJ2-1
CDR3 DNA: TGTGCCAGCAGCTTTGGGGACACGATGGGTAATGAGCAGTTCTTC
CDR3 protein: CASSFGDTMGNEQFF

V gene: TRBV4-1
clone size: few
D gene: -
J gene: TRBJ1-2
CDR3 DNA: TGCGCCAGCAGCCAAGATTGGGGCTTTAACTATGGCTACACCTTC
CDR3 protein: CASSQDWGFNYGYTF

V gene: TRBV20-1
clone size: few
D gene: -
J gene: TRBJ1-1
CDR3 DNA: TGCAGTGCTAGAGTTCCCCTAGCAGGGGACATGAACACTGAAGCTTTCTTT
CDR3 protein: CSARVPLAGDMNTEAFF

V gene: TRBV12-3/TRBV12-4
clone size: -
D gene: TRBD1
J gene: TRBJ2-1
CDR3 DNA: TGTGCCAGCAGAACCCCGGGGACAGGATCCTACAATGAGCAGTTCTTC
CDR3 protein: CASRTPGTGSYNEQFF

V gene: TRBV7-6
clone size: -
D gene: -
J gene: TRBJ2-7
CDR3 DNA: TGTGCCAGCAGCTTAGGAGGGTCTCCGTCCTACGAGCAGTACTTC
CDR3 protein: CASSLGGSPSYEQYF

V gene: TRBV6-5
clone size: many
D gene: -
J gene: TRBJ1-1
CDR3 DNA: TGTGCCAGCAGTCCCCCCGGTAGGGGGTACACTGAAGCTTTCTTT
CDR3 protein: CASSPPGRGYTEAFF

V gene: TRBV20-1
clone size: -
D gene: -
J gene: TRBJ2-1
CDR3 DNA: TGCAGTGCTAGCGATGGACGGTCCTACAATGAGCAGTTCTTC
CDR3 protein: CSASDGRSYNEQFF

V gene: TRBV2
clone size: -
D gene: TRBD2
J gene: TRBJ2-2
CDR3 DNA: TGTGCCAGCAGGGGTGTGGCGGGGGATCGAACCGGGGAGCTGTTTTTT
CDR3 protein: CASRGVAGDRTGELFF

V gene: TRBV27
clone size: -
D gene: -
J gene: TRBJ2-7
CDR3 DNA: TGTGCCAGCAGGGACACCGTTTACGAGCAGTACTTC
CDR3 protein: CASRDTVYEQYF

V gene: TRBV4-2
clone size: few
D gene: TRBD1
J gene: TRBJ2-5
CDR3 DNA: TGTGCCAGCAGCCAAGTGGGACAGGGGACCCAAGAGACCCAGTACTTC
CDR3 protein: CASSQVGQGTQETQYF

V gene: TRBV4-2
clone size: -
D gene: TRBD2
J gene: TRBJ2-2
CDR3 DNA: TGTGCCAGCAGCCAAGTCCCGAGCGGGGTAGGCGGGGAGCTGTTTTTT
CDR3 protein: CASSQVPSGVGGELFF

V gene: TRBV4-1
clone size: -
D gene: -
J gene: TRBJ2-3
CDR3 DNA: TGTGCCATGAGCCCACTGGGGCAGAAGGTCTACCCAGATACGCAGTATTTT
CDR3 protein: CAMSPLGQKVYPDTQYF

V gene: TRBV29-1
clone size: few
D gene: TRBD1
J gene: TRBJ1-4
CDR3 DNA: TGCAGCGTCACATTTATACAGGGGGTCGGTGAAAAACTGTTTTTT
CDR3 protein: CSVTFIQGVGEKLFF

V gene: TRBV29-1
clone size: -
D gene: -
J gene: TRBJ2-3
CDR3 DNA: TGCAGCGTTTCGGGGCGCAGCACAGATACGCAGTATTTT
CDR3 protein: CSVSGRSTDTQYF

V gene: TRBV20-1
clone size: -
D gene: TRBD1
J gene: TRBJ2-1
CDR3 DNA: TGCAGTGCTATCGGACAGGGGATCACGTTCTTC
CDR3 protein: CSAIGQGITFF

V gene: TRBV4-2
clone size: few
D gene: -
J gene: TRBJ2-3
CDR3 DNA: TGTGCCAGCCCCAACGGGCGCTCTAGCACAGATACGCAGTATTTT
CDR3 protein: CASPNGRSSTDTQYF

V gene: TRBV4-1
clone size: few
D gene: TRBD1
J gene: TRBJ2-3
CDR3 DNA: TGCGCCAGCAGCCAAGATCCTGGTACAGGGGGTTGGAATACGCAGTATTTT
CDR3 protein: CASSQDPGTGGWNTQYF

V gene: TRBV6-2/TRBV6-3
clone size: few
D gene: -
J gene: TRBJ1-1
CDR3 DNA: TGTGCCAGCCGCCCCAGGGGCATGAACACTGAAGCTTTCTTT
CDR3 protein: CASRPRGMNTEAFF

V gene: TRBV5-1
clone size: -
D gene: -
J gene: TRBJ2-6
CDR3 DNA: TGCGCCAGCAGCTTGATCTCTATCTCTGGGGCCAACGTCCTGACTTTC
CDR3 protein: CASSLISISGANVLTF

V gene: TRBV12-3/TRBV12-4
clone size: -
D gene: TRBD1
J gene: TRBJ2-4
CDR3 DNA: TGTGCCAGCACACGCGGACAGGGGGGGAGACTAGCCAAAAACATTCAGTACTTC
CDR3 protein: CASTRGQGGRLAKNIQYF

V gene: TRBV7-2
clone size: -
D gene: TRBD1
J gene: TRBJ1-2
CDR3 DNA: TGTGCCAGCAGCTCAAGACAGGGGGGAGTGGTTAACTATGGCTACACCTTC
CDR3 protein: CASSSRQGGVVNYGYTF

V gene: TRBV2
clone size: -
D gene: -
J gene: TRBJ1-1
CDR3 DNA: TGTGCCAGCAGTGAAGGGGGGGCCAAAGGTAACACTGAAGCTTTCTTT
CDR3 protein: CASSEGGAKGNTEAFF

V gene: TRBV4-1
clone size: -
D gene: -
J gene: TRBJ1-3
CDR3 DNA: TGCGCCAGCAGCCGCCTGGGCGTCTCTGGAAACACCATATATTTT
CDR3 protein: CASSRLGVSGNTIYF

V gene: TRBV28
clone size: -
D gene: -
J gene: TRBJ2-7
CDR3 DNA: TGTGCCAGCAGTTCTCTCGCAGGGTGGGGGCCACCAGCATACGAGCAGTACTTC
CDR3 protein: CASSSLAGWGPPAYEQYF

V gene: TRBV25-1
clone size: once
D gene: -
J gene: TRBJ1-1
CDR3 DNA: TGTGCCAGCAGCGAACGAAGTGAAGCTTTCTTT
CDR3 protein: CASSERSEAFF

V gene: TRBV28
clone size: -
D gene: TRBD2
J gene: TRBJ2-3
CDR3 DNA: TGTGTCAGCAGTTTCAAGCGGGGGGCGTATACGCAGTATTTT
CDR3 protein: CVSSFKRGAYTQYF

V gene: TRBV15
clone size: -
D gene: -
J gene: TRBJ1-5
CDR3 DNA: TGTGCCACCAGCAGAGTTGTAGGAGCAAAACCTAGCAATCAGCCCCAGCATTTT
CDR3 protein: CATSRVVGAKPSNQPQHF

V gene: TRBV6-6
clone size: few
D gene: TRBD1
J gene: TRBJ2-7
CDR3 DNA: TGTGCCAGCAGGGGGGGACAGGATTCCTACGAGCAGTACTTC
CDR3 protein: CASRGGQDSYEQYF

V gene: TRBV5-1
clone size: -
D gene: -
J gene: TRBJ2-1
CDR3 DNA: TGCGCCAGCAGCTCAGGGGGGGCCCGGTATGAGCAGTTCTTC
CDR3 protein: CASSSGGARYEQFF

V gene: TRBV12-3/TRBV12-4
clone size: few
D gene: -
J gene: TRBJ2-7
CDR3 DNA: TGTGCCAGCAGATCAGGGGGGCCCTACGAGCAGTACTTC
CDR3 protein: CASRSGGPYEQYF

V gene: TRBV20-1
clone size: -
D gene: TRBD1
J gene: TRBJ1-5
CDR3 DNA: TGCAGTGCGGTGACAGGGGGTGGCAATCAGCCCCAGCATTTT
CDR3 protein: CSAVTGGGNQPQHF